This T cell receptor (beta chain) was recorded in a study of tumor-infiltrating lymphocytes in primary liver carcinoma. Comments on this clonotype: The CDR3 does not close with the conserved phenylalanine or tryptophan, likely indicating a read error.

Germline CDR1 SGHRS, CDR2 YFSETQ. The CDR3 has 14 amino acids. V shed 0 bases and J shed 10 bases, with 13 bases lying between them. A constant-region primer served to make TCR beta cDNA from about 0.5 ug total RNA. Three nested multiplex PCR rounds, a slightly modified ARM-PCR method, built the TCR beta libraries. Researchers ran the first two PCR rounds for roughly 10 cycles each with TRBV1-TRBV30 forward primers and a C-beta reverse primer. TCRdb reprocessed the multiplex PCR reads with MiXCR, giving one entry per CDR3 protein. The sample holds about 50,000 distinct CDR3 sequences, around 73% seen once. Co-extraction yielded RNA and DNA from around 20-30 mg of unsorted bulk tissue. Surgical resection treated primary liver carcinoma in the patients.

This clonotype was sampled from a man aged 35 to 55 with primary liver carcinoma and hepatitis B virus infection. The material sequenced was liver tumor tissue from sampling region 5. The sample's subset: tumor region T5, tumor centre. The rearrangement links TRBV5-1 to TRBJ2-2; D not resolved. The chain's CDR3 is CASSLERVPVELFS. The CDR3 coding sequence is TGCGCCAGCAGCTTGGAGCGTGTGCCCGTGGAGCTGTTTTCT.